The sequence of this TCR beta chain was determined in a study of cytomegalovirus exposure and HLA in healthy donors. Study at large: Unique TCR beta sequences numbering some 110 million came from approximately 180 million T cells in an earlier analysis. An early release of data contained approximately 85 million unique TCRs, which came from HLA-typed donors. Study-wide results and limits: Analyzed later, most CMV-associated TCR beta chains appeared HLA-restricted.

As concerns this clone: Antigen: not known.

Germline CDR1 is SEHNR and CDR2 is FQNEAQ (reference sequence). After removal of 1 base from V and 4 bases from J, the junction contained 12 bases not matched to a gene. This CDR3 spans 17 amino acids. The PCR ran on 60 Vbeta and 13 Jbeta primers. Sequencing used immunoSEQ multiplex PCR; TCRdb keeps in-frame clones, though not all of them. Counted here are hundreds of thousands of clones, about 75% occurring once; the ten biggest clones make up 1.8%. The source material was PBMCs. The genes are TRBV7-9 and TRBJ1-2; 7 nucleotides line up with TRBD1. The TCR was taken from a woman aged 25-40 years in good health and CMV-seronegative. CDR3 amino acids: CASSLGQGGIPTYGYTF. The CDR3 DNA follows: TGTGCCAGCAGCTTAGGACAGGGCGGGATCCCTACCTATGGCTACACCTTC.